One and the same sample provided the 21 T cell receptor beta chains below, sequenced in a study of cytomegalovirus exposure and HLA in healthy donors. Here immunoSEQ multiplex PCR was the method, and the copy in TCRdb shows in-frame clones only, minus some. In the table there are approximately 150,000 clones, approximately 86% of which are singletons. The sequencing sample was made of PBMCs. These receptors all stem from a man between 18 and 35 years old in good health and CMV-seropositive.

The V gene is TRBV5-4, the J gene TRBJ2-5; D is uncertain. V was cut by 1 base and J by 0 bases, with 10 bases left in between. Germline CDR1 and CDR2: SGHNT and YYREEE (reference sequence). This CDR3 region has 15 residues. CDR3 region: CASSLLSQYQETQYF. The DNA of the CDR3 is TGTGCCAGCAGCTTGTTATCGCAGTACCAAGAGACCCAGTACTTC.

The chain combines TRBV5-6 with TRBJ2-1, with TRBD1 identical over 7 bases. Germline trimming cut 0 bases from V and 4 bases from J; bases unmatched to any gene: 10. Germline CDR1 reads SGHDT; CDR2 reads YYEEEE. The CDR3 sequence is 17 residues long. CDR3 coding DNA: TGTGCCAGCAGCTTGGACGTCGGAACAGGGGCATACAATGAGCAGTTCTTC. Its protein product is CASSLDVGTGAYNEQFF.

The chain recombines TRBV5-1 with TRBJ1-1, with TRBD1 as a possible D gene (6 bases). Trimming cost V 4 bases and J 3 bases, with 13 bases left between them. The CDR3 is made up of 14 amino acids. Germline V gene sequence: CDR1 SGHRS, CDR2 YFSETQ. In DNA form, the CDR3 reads TGCGCCAGCAGCCGCGAAGGGGGGGACACTGAAGCTTTCTTT. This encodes CASSREGGDTEAFF.

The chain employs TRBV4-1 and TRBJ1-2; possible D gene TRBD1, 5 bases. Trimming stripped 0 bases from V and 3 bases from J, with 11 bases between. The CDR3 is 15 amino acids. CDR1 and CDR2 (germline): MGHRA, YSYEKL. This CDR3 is CASSQDGRVDYGYTF. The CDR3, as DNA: TGCGCCAGCAGCCAAGATGGCAGGGTCGACTATGGCTACACCTTC.

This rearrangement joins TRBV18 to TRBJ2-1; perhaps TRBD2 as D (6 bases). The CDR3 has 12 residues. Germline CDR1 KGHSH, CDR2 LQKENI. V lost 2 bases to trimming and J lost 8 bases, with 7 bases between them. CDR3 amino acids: CASSPERDEQFF. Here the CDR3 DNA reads TGTGCCAGCTCACCAGAGCGGGATGAGCAGTTCTTC. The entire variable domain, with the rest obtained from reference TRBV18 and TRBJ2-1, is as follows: NAGVMQNPRHLVRRRGQEARLRCSPMKGHSHVYWYRQLPEEGLKFMVYLQKENIIDESGMPKERFSAEFPKEGPSILRIQQVVRGDSAAYFCASSPERDEQFFGPGTRLTVL.

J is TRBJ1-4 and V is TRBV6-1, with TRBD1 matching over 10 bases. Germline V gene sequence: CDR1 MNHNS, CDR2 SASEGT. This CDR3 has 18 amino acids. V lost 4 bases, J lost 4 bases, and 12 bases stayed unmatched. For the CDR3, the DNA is TGTGCCAGCAGTGCCGTCCCGGGACAGGGGTCATTTAATGAAAAACTGTTTTTT. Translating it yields CASSAVPGQGSFNEKLFF.

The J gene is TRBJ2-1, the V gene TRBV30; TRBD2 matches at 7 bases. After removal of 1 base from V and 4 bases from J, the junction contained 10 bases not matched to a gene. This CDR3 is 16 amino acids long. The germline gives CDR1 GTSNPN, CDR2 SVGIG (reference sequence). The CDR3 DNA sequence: TGTGCCTGGAGTGCCCCCCGACTAGCCCTGTACAATGAGCAGTTCTTC. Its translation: CAWSAPRLALYNEQFF. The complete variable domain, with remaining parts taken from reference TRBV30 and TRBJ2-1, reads SQTIHQWPATLVQPVGSPLSLECTVEGTSNPNLYWYRQAAGRGLQLLFYSVGIGQISSEVPQNLSASRPQDRQFILSSKKLLLSDSGFYLCAWSAPRLALYNEQFFGPGTRLTVL.

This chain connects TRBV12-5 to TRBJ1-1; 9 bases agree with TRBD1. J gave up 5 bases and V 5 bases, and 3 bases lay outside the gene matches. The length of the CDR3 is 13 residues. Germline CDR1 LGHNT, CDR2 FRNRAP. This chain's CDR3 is CASGPDRGTEAFF. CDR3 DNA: TGTGCTAGTGGTCCGGACAGGGGAACTGAAGCTTTCTTT.

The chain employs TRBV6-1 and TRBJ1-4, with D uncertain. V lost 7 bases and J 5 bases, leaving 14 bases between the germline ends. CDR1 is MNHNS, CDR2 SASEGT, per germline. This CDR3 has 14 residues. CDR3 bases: TGTGCCAGCAAGAGGATCCAGCTAAATGAAAAACTGTTTTTT. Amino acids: CASKRIQLNEKLFF.

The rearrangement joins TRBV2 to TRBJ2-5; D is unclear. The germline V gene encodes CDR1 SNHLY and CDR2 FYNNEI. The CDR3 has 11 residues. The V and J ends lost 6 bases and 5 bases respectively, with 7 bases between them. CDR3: CASRLEETQYF. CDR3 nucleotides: TGTGCCAGCAGGCTAGAGGAGACCCAGTACTTC.

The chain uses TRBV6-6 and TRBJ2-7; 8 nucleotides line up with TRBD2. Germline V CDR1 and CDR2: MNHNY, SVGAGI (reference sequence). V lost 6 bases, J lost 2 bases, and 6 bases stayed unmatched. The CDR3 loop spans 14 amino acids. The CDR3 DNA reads TGTGCCAGCAGGCTTACGGGGGGGCCCTACGAGCAGTACTTC. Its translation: CASRLTGGPYEQYF.

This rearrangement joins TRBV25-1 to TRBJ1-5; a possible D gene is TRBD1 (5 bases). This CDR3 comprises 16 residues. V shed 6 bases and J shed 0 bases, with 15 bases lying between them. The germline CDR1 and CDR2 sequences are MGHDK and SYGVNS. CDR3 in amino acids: CASSGGAVGSNQPQHF. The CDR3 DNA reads TGTGCCAGCAGCGGTGGGGCAGTAGGTAGCAATCAGCCCCAGCATTTT.

The CDR3 here is CASLAGYEQYF. The DNA of the CDR3 is TGTGCCAGCCTAGCGGGCTACGAGCAGTACTTC. The chain recombines TRBV7-8 with TRBJ2-7, with TRBD2 matching over 8 bases. In germline, CDR1 is SGHVS, CDR2 FQNEAQ. The CDR3 runs to 11 residues. V lost 8 bases and J lost 3; bases outside the gene matches: 0.

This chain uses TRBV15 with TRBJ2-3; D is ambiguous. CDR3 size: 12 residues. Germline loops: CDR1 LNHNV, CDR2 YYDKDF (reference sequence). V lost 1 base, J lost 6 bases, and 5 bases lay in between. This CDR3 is CATSRGADTQYF. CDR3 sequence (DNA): TGTGCCACCAGCAGAGGGGCGGATACGCAGTATTTT.

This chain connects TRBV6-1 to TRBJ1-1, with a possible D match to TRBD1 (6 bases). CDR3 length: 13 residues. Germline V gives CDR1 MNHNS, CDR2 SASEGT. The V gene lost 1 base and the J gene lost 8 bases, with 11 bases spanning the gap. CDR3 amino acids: CASSEDRVREAFF. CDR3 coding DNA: TGTGCCAGCAGTGAAGACAGGGTCAGAGAAGCTTTCTTT.

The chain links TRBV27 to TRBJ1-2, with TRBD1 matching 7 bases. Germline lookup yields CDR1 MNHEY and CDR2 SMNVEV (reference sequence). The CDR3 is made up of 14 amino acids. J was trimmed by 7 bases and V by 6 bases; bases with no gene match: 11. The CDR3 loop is CASRRDRAEAGYTF. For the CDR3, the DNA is TGTGCCAGCAGACGCGACAGGGCAGAAGCTGGCTACACCTTC.

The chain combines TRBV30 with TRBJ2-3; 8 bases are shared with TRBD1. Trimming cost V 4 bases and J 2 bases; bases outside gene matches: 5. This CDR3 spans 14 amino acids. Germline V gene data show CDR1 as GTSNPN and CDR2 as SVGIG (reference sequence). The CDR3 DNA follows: TGTGCCTGGATGCGGACAGGGTTCACAGATACGCAGTATTTT. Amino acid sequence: CAWMRTGFTDTQYF.

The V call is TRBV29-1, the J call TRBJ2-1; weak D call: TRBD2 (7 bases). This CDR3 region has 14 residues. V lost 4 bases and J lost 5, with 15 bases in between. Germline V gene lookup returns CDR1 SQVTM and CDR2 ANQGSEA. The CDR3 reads CSVAMGGRDNEQFF. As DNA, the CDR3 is TGCAGCGTTGCAATGGGGGGGCGGGACAATGAGCAGTTCTTC.

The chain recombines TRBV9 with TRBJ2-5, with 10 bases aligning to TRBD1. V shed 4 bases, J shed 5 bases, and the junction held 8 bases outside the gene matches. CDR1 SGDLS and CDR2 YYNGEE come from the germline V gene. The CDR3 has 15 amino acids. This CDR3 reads CASSSRQGAGETQYF. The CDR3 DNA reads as TGTGCCAGCAGCTCCCGACAGGGGGCAGGTGAGACCCAGTACTTC.

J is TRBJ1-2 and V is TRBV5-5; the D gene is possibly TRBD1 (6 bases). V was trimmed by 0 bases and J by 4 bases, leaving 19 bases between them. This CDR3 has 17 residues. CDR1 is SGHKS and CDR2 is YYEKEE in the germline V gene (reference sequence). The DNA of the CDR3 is TGTGCCAGCAGCTTGGGCCAAAGGGGTACAGGGATCTATGGCTACACCTTC. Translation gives CASSLGQRGTGIYGYTF.

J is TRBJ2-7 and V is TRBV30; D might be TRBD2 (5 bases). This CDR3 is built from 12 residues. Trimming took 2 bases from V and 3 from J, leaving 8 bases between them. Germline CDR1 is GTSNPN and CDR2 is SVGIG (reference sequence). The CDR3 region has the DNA TGTGCCTGGAGTAGCGGCAGCTACGAGCAGTACTTC. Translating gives CAWSSGSYEQYF.